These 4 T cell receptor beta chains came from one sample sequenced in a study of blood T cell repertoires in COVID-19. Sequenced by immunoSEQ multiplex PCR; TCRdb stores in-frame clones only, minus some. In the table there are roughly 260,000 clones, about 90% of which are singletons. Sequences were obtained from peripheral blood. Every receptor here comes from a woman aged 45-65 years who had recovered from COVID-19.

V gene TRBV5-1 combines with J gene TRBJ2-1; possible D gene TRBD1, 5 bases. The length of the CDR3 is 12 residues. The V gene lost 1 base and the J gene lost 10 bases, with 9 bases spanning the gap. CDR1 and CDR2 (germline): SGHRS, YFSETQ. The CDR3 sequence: CASSLSGYEQFF. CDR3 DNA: TGCGCCAGCAGCTTGTCAGGGTACGAGCAGTTCTTC. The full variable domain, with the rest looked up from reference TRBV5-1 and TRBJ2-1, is KAGVTQTPRYLIKTRGQQVTLSCSPISGHRSVSWYQQTPGQGLQFLFEYFSETQRNKGNFPGRFSGRQFSNSRSEMNVSTLELGDSALYLCASSLSGYEQFFGPGTRLTVL.

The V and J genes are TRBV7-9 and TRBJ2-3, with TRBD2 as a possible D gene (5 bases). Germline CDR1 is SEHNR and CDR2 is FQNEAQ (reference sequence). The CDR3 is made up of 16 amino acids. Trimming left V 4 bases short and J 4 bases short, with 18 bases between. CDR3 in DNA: TGTGCCAGCAGCTCCCCGGACTTACCAGCAGCAGATACGCAGTATTTT. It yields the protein CASSSPDLPAADTQYF.

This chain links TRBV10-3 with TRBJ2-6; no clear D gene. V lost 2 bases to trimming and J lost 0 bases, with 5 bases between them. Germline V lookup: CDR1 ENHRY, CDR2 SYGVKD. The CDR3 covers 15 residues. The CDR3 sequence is CAISEGRSGANVLTF. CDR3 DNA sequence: TGTGCCATCAGTGAGGGCCGCTCTGGGGCCAACGTCCTGACTTTC.

The CDR3: CASSQDFAGWRQPQHF. The CDR3 nucleotides are TGCGCCAGCAGCCAAGATTTCGCAGGTTGGAGGCAGCCCCAGCATTTT. The V call is TRBV4-3, the J call TRBJ1-5, with D unclear. V lost 0 bases and J lost 7, with 16 bases in between. CDR3 length: 16 amino acids. Germline CDR1 reads LGHNA; CDR2 reads YSLEER.